These 14 T cell receptor beta chains were sequenced from one sample in a study of T cells after yellow fever vaccination. From the 5' RACE reads, TCRdb called clonotypes with MiXCR, one entry per CDR3 protein. The sample holds hundreds of thousands of distinct CDR3 sequences, over 15% seen once. Sequenced material: PBMCs, taken before the yellow fever booster vaccination. The receptors originated from a man in his late teens or twenties who received the YFV17D yellow fever vaccine.

This clonotype showed up just a few times. The V and J genes are TRBV7-9 and TRBJ2-1; D tentatively reads TRBD1 or TRBD2 (5 bases each). The germline V and J ends were trimmed by 2 bases and 4 bases, with 18 bases remaining between them. Germline V CDR1 and CDR2: SEHNR, FQNEAQ (reference sequence). This CDR3 is 17 amino acids long. CDR3 DNA: TGTGCCAGCAGCTTACTCGGGGCCCCCCAGACTTACAATGAGCAGTTCTTC. Amino acids: CASSLLGAPQTYNEQFF. The full variable domain, its missing parts supplied by reference TRBV7-9 and TRBJ2-1, is DTGVSQNPRHKITKRGQNVTFRCDPISEHNRLYWYRQTLGQGPEFLTYFQNEAQLEKSRLLSDRFSAERPKGSFSTLEIQRTEQGDSAMYLCASSLLGAPQTYNEQFFGPGTRLTVL.

This clonotype was observed a few times. The chain's CDR3 is CASSLDGPRTDTQYF. The CDR3 bases are TGTGCCAGCAGCTTAGACGGGCCCCGCACAGATACGCAGTATTTT. The genes are TRBV7-2 and TRBJ2-3; D not resolved. The CDR3 is made up of 15 amino acids. Germline assignment: CDR1 SGHTA and CDR2 FQGNSA. V lost 1 base and J lost 1, with 9 bases in between.

The chain uses TRBV4-2 and TRBJ1-2; D unresolved. V dropped 0 bases and J dropped 0 bases, with 14 bases sitting between them. This CDR3 contains 17 residues. Germline V gene lookup returns CDR1 LGHNA and CDR2 YNFKEQ. The CDR3 nucleotides read TGTGCCAGCAGCCAAGATTATCGGGCTTTAGCTAACTATGGCTACACCTTC. The encoded protein is CASSQDYRALANYGYTF.

This clonotype turned up a few times. The chain employs TRBV7-9 and TRBJ1-2, with D unclear. CDR1 and CDR2 from the germline V gene are SEHNR and FQNEAQ (reference sequence). The V and J ends lost 1 base and 7 bases respectively, with 13 bases between them. This CDR3 is built from 14 residues. CDR3 bases: TGTGCCAGCAGCTTAGGGGTCCCTAGCGGTGGCTACACCTTC. This translates into CASSLGVPSGGYTF.

The gene calls are TRBV5-1 and TRBJ2-1; 7 bases are shared with TRBD2. Germline loops: CDR1 SGHRS, CDR2 YFSETQ. After removal of 4 bases from V and 3 bases from J, the junction contained 4 bases not matched to a gene. The CDR3 runs 14 residues. CDR3 DNA: TGCGCCAGCAGCCGAGCGGGGAACTACAATGAGCAGTTCTTC. Its translation: CASSRAGNYNEQFF.

The chain employs TRBV5-1 and TRBJ2-1; D is possibly TRBD1 or TRBD2 (5 bases each). Trimming cost V 3 bases and J 10 bases, with 17 bases left between them. This CDR3 is built from 14 residues. The germline CDR1 and CDR2 sequences are SGHRS and YFSETQ. CDR3 loop: CASSSKTAGAEQFF. CDR3 sequence (DNA): TGCGCCAGCAGCTCAAAAACCGCCGGGGCAGAGCAGTTCTTC.

CDR3: CASSPRDTNTQYF. As DNA, the CDR3 is TGTGCCAGCAGCCCGAGGGACACCAATACGCAGTATTTT. The chain has TRBV7-9 and TRBJ2-3, with D perhaps matching TRBD1 (6 bases). CDR3 length: 13 amino acids. Germline CDR1 and CDR2: SEHNR and FQNEAQ (reference sequence). V gave up 5 bases and J gave up 7 bases, with 13 bases separating them.

The chain employs TRBV6-2 or TRBV6-3 and TRBJ2-5; D ambiguous. Trimming removed 6 bases at V and 5 bases at J, with 13 bases between. This CDR3 contains 13 residues. Germline lookup yields CDR1 MNHEY and CDR2 SVGEGT. The CDR3 protein is CASSPLDRETQYF. The DNA for the CDR3 is TGTGCCAGCAGCCCCCTGGACCGTGAGACCCAGTACTTC.

This clonotype was observed a few times. J is TRBJ1-5 and V is TRBV27, with a possible D match to TRBD1 (5 bases). V lost 3 bases and J 6 bases, leaving 15 bases between the germline ends. CDR3 size: 15 residues. Germline lookup yields CDR1 MNHEY and CDR2 SMNVEV (reference sequence). DNA of the CDR3: TGTGCCAGCAGTTTGGATGGGGGGTACGGTCAGCCCCAGCATTTT. Residues: CASSLDGGYGQPQHF.

This clonotype has only a few counts. The genes are TRBV29-1 and TRBJ2-7, with TRBD1 identical over 9 bases. CDR3 size: 14 residues. Germline lookup yields CDR1 SQVTM and CDR2 ANQGSEA. V shed 4 bases, J shed 1 base, and the junction held 5 bases outside the gene matches. The CDR3 DNA is TGCAGCGTTGGAAGGGACAGGGAATCCTACGAGCAGTACTTC. Translated: CSVGRDRESYEQYF.

CDR3 residues: CASSLLDSPYEQYF. The CDR3 DNA reads TGTGCCAGCAGCTTATTGGACAGCCCCTACGAGCAGTACTTC. This chain connects TRBV7-9 to TRBJ2-7; D perhaps matches TRBD1 (6 bases). Trimming pared 2 bases from V and 2 bases from J, leaving 10 bases between. Germline V CDR1 and CDR2: SEHNR, FQNEAQ (reference sequence). CDR3 length equals 14 residues.

Many counts were recorded for this clonotype. The chain combines TRBV6-5 with TRBJ2-5; D gene unclear. CDR3 length equals 14 residues. The germline gives CDR1 MNHEY, CDR2 SVGAGI. V was shortened by 6 bases and J by 4 bases, with 15 bases between the two germline ends. The CDR3 spells CASSHAWGRETQYF. CDR3 coding DNA: TGTGCCAGCAGCCACGCATGGGGTCGAGAGACCCAGTACTTC.

This clonotype has only a few counts. The rearrangement links TRBV7-2 to TRBJ1-2; tentative D call: TRBD1 (6 bases). The CDR3 is 12 residues long. V was pared by 5 bases and J by 6 bases, with 10 bases between. Germline CDR1 SGHTA, CDR2 FQGNSA. CDR3 loop: CASSPGVDGYTF. The CDR3 region has the DNA TGTGCCAGCAGCCCAGGGGTGGATGGCTACACCTTC.

This clonotype was detected a few times. V usage is TRBV25-1 and J usage is TRBJ2-5; tentative D call: TRBD2 (6 bases). With 5 bases removed from V and 13 bases from J, the gap between germline ends came to 14 bases. In germline, CDR1 is MGHDK, CDR2 SYGVNS. The CDR3 consists of 11 residues. The CDR3: CASSKPDYLYF. Here the CDR3 DNA reads TGTGCCAGCAGTAAGCCGGACTACCTGTACTTC. The whole variable domain, filled in from reference TRBV25-1 and TRBJ2-5, reads EADIYQTPRYLVIGTGKKITLECSQTMGHDKMYWYQQDPGMELHLIHYSYGVNSTEKGDLSSESTVSRIRTEHFPLTLESARPSHTSQYLCASSKPDYLYFGPGTRLLVL.